This T cell receptor beta chain was recorded in a study of T cell responses to AZD1222 COVID-19 vaccine. Sequencing was performed with immunoSEQ multiplex PCR; in TCRdb, only in-frame clones are kept and a portion is missing. The repertoire includes about 66,000 clones, more than 75% of them detected once, and 4% to 5% sits in the top ten. The germline CDR1 and CDR2 sequences are MNHEY and SVGAGI. The CDR3 runs 15 residues. With V trimmed by 6 bases and J by 3 bases, 5 bases remained unmatched. The sequence was obtained from an adult who received the MenACWY meningococcal vaccine as a control. The sequences come from peripheral blood, collected 28 days after the second dose of the MenACWY control vaccine. This rearrangement joins TRBV6-5 to TRBJ2-7, with 13 nucleotides matching TRBD2. CDR3 DNA: TGTGCCAGCAGCCCCGGACTAGCGGGGGTCTACGAGCAGTACTTC. Translated, it gives CASSPGLAGVYEQYF.